These 8 T cell receptor beta chains were all obtained from the same sample, sequenced in a study of CD8 T cells in Susac syndrome. Random hexamers primed reverse transcription of 0.5 to 1 ug RNA. Via MiXCR, TCRdb re-called the immunoSEQ multiplex PCR reads, giving one row per CDR3 protein. The data show more than 95,000 distinct CDR3 sequences, approximately 93% seen once. Sequencing input: CD8+ T cells from PBMCs. Source of these receptors: a human donor with multiple sclerosis.

The chain joins TRBV6-2 or TRBV6-3 to TRBJ2-1; D is unresolved. Trimming left V 6 bases short and J 1 base short, with 13 bases between. CDR1 and CDR2 (germline): MNHEY, SVGEGT. The CDR3 covers 15 residues. The CDR3 is CASSKPRISYNEQFF. CDR3 sequence (DNA): TGTGCCAGCAGCAAACCTAGAATTTCCTACAATGAGCAGTTCTTC.

The chain uses TRBV6-1 and TRBJ2-5; TRBD1 matches at 10 bases. CDR3 size: 17 residues. Germline assignment: CDR1 MNHNS and CDR2 SASEGT. The junction had 16 bases not matched to a gene; V was cut back by 5 bases and J by 7 bases. Written as DNA, the CDR3 is TGTGCCAGCAGTCGTCCCCCGGACAGGGGGGAGCTGGGGACCCAGTACTTC. Encoded protein: CASSRPPDRGELGTQYF.

The rearrangement joins TRBV29-1 to TRBJ2-7; TRBD1 might be the D (5 bases). The germline CDR1 and CDR2 sequences are SQVTM and ANQGSEA. Trimming left V 7 bases short and J 1 base short, with 14 bases between. CDR3 length equals 13 residues. CDR3 sequence: CSDKADKSYEQYF. The DNA for the CDR3 is TGCAGCGACAAGGCGGACAAATCCTACGAGCAGTACTTC.

This clonotype showed up just once. This chain links TRBV9 with TRBJ1-5; D perhaps matches TRBD1 (6 bases). Between the trimmed V and J ends, which lost 0 bases and 6 bases, there was a span of 13 bases. Germline V gives CDR1 SGDLS, CDR2 YYNGEE. The CDR3 sequence is 15 residues long. The CDR3 sequence is CASSVGDGGRQPQHF. CDR3 DNA: TGTGCCAGCAGCGTAGGGGATGGGGGGCGTCAGCCCCAGCATTTT. Complete variable domain (other parts from reference TRBV9 and TRBJ1-5): DSGVTQTPKHLITATGQRVTLRCSPRSGDLSVYWYQQSLDQGLQFLIQYYNGEERAKGNILERFSAQQFPDLHSELNLSSLELGDSALYFCASSVGDGGRQPQHFGDGTRLSIL.

This chain joins TRBV27 and TRBJ2-1; TRBD1 matches 7 bases. The CDR3 has 12 amino acids. V gave up 6 bases and J gave up 12 bases; unmatched junction bases: 8. Germline V gives CDR1 MNHEY, CDR2 SMNVEV (reference sequence). CDR3 protein: CASSPGGRWQFF. The CDR3 coding sequence is TGTGCCAGCAGCCCAGGGGGTCGCTGGCAGTTCTTC.

The chain employs TRBV6-4 and TRBJ1-6; tentatively, D is TRBD1 (5 bases). Between the trimmed V and J ends, which lost 6 bases and 7 bases, there was a span of 13 bases. Germline V CDR1 and CDR2: MRHNA, SNTAGT. The CDR3 is 14 amino acids. As DNA, the CDR3 is TGTGCCAGCAGACTTGGGGGAACCAATTCACCCCTCCACTTT. Amino acids: CASRLGGTNSPLHF.

This chain joins TRBV7-6 and TRBJ1-5; D uncertain. Trimming removed 0 bases from V and 7 bases from J, with 7 bases in between. Germline CDR1 reads SGHVS; CDR2 reads FNYEAQ. The CDR3 spans 13 residues. CDR3 nucleotide sequence: TGTGCCAGCAGCTTAGCGAAGGAGCAGCCCCAGCATTTT. Its protein product is CASSLAKEQPQHF.

The chain carries TRBV7-3 and TRBJ2-2; tentatively, D is TRBD2 (6 bases). V dropped 2 bases and J dropped 0 bases, with 10 bases sitting between them. Germline V gene lookup returns CDR1 SGHTA and CDR2 FQGTGA. The CDR3 consists of 16 residues. CDR3 loop: CASSLGGFANTGELFF. DNA for the CDR3: TGTGCCAGCAGCTTAGGGGGGTTCGCGAACACCGGGGAGCTGTTTTTT. The variable domain in full, with the rest retrieved from reference TRBV7-3 and TRBJ2-2, is GAGVSQTPSNKVTEKGKYVELRCDPISGHTALYWYRQSLGQGPEFLIYFQGTGAADDSGLPNDRFFAVRPEGSVSTLKIQRTERGDSAVYLCASSLGGFANTGELFFGEGSRLTVL.